This entry features one TCR beta chain sequence. What it binds is not known. The V gene end was trimmed by 0 bases and the J gene end by 5 bases; junction bases not matched to a gene: 6. The CDR3 covers 14 residues. Germline CDR1 and CDR2: GTSNPN and SVGIG (reference sequence). The data belong to a study of cytomegalovirus exposure and HLA in healthy donors. Findings of the study overall: The likely explanation for a cluster of highly shared sequence variants was sequencing artifact. The investigators catalogued some 150 TCR beta chains as cytomegalovirus-associated. Rates of TCR association differed by HLA locus in a later analysis, with DRB1 highest and HLA-C lowest.

In the PCR, 60 Vbeta and 13 Jbeta primers were used. TCRdb keeps only in-frame clones here, not all; method: immunoSEQ multiplex PCR. The sample records about 59,000 clones, 80% being singletons. The sequence was obtained from a woman aged 40 to 50 in good health and CMV-seronegative. The chain joins TRBV30 to TRBJ2-7; 8 bases agree with TRBD2. Sequenced input: PBMCs. The CDR3: CAWSVLAGLNEQYF. CDR3 nucleotides: TGTGCCTGGAGTGTATTAGCGGGACTAAACGAGCAGTACTTC.